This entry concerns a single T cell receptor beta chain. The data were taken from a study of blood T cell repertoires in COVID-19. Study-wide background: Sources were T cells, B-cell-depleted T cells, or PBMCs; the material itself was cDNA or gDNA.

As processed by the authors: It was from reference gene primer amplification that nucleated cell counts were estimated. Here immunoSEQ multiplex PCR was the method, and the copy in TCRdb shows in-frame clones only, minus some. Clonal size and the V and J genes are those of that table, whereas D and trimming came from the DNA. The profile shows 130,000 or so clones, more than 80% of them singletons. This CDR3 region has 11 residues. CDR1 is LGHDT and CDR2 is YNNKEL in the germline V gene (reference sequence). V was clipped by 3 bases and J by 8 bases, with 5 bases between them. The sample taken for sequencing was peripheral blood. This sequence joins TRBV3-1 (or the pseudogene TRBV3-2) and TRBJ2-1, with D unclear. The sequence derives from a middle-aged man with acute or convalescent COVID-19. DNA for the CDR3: TGTGCCAGCAGCCAGCTAGATGAGCAGTTCTTC. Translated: CASSQLDEQFF.